A single sample is the source of the 19 T cell receptor beta chains below, sequenced in a study of cytomegalovirus exposure and HLA in healthy donors. PCR amplification relied on 60 Vbeta primers (plus 13 Jbeta primers). Profiled with immunoSEQ multiplex PCR; TCRdb holds only in-frame clones, not every one. This sample yields roughly 130,000 clones, of which 81% are seen a single time; 5.5% to 7% belongs to the top ten. Sequences were obtained from PBMCs. Receptors originate from a woman in her 40s in good health and CMV-seropositive.

This chain joins TRBV7-2 and TRBJ2-7; 11 bases are a match to TRBD2. CDR1 is SGHTA, CDR2 FQGNSA, per germline. CDR3 length equals 14 residues. The V and J ends lost 5 bases and 4 bases, in that order; junction bases with no gene match: 4. The CDR3 DNA follows: TGTGCCAGCAGCGAACTAGCGGGAGTGTACGAGCAGTACTTC. It specifies CASSELAGVYEQYF.

The rearrangement joins TRBV10-3 to TRBJ2-1, with 8 positions matching TRBD2. CDR3 size: 15 residues. CDR1 is ENHRY and CDR2 is SYGVKD in the germline V gene. J gave up 9 bases and V 2 bases, and 9 bases lay outside the gene matches. Here the CDR3 reads CAISERSGMDSEQFF. For the CDR3, the DNA is TGTGCCATCAGTGAGCGTAGCGGGATGGACAGTGAGCAGTTCTTC.

The rearrangement links TRBV5-8 to TRBJ1-1; 11 bases are shared with TRBD1. This CDR3 is 14 amino acids long. The germline gives CDR1 SGHTS, CDR2 YDEGEE. Germline trimming cut 7 bases from V and 5 bases from J; bases unmatched to any gene: 7. In DNA form, the CDR3 reads TGTGCCAGCGCGCAGGACAGGGGGCTTACTGAAGCTTTCTTT. Encoded protein: CASAQDRGLTEAFF. Full variable domain (rest looked up from reference TRBV5-8 and TRBJ1-1): EAGVTQSPTHLIKTRGQQATLRCSPISGHTSVYWYQQALGLGLQFLLWYDEGEERNRGNFPPRFSGRQFPNYSSELNVNALELEDSALYLCASAQDRGLTEAFFGQGTRLTVV.

The rearrangement joins TRBV11-3 to TRBJ2-3, with 13 bases identical to TRBD2. The CDR3 has 20 amino acids. V lost 5 bases to trimming and J lost 3 bases; unmatched junction nucleotides: 17. CDR1 is SGHNT and CDR2 is YENEEA in the germline V gene. DNA for the CDR3: TGTGCCAGCAGCAGATGGACTAGCGGGAGCGCAAAGGGGGAAACAGATACGCAGTATTTT. Translation: CASSRWTSGSAKGETDTQYF.

V gene TRBV29-1 combines with J gene TRBJ2-7; no firm D call. This CDR3 region has 13 residues. Germline V lookup: CDR1 SQVTM, CDR2 ANQGSEA. Trimming took 4 bases from V and 2 from J, leaving 12 bases between them. The chain's CDR3 is CSVGGGFAYEQYF. The CDR3, as DNA: TGCAGCGTTGGCGGTGGGTTCGCCTACGAGCAGTACTTC.

The gene calls are TRBV11-2 and TRBJ2-7, with D possibly being TRBD2 (6 bases). The CDR3 covers 13 residues. The germline gives CDR1 SGHAT, CDR2 FQNNGV. Trimming left V 0 bases short and J 6 bases short, with 9 bases between. DNA of the CDR3: TGTGCCAGCAGCTTAGAGCGGGGTGCCGAGCAGTACTTC. Its translation is CASSLERGAEQYF.

This clone showed up just a few times. The rearrangement uses TRBV7-2 and TRBJ2-5; D is perhaps TRBD2 (5 bases). V lost 1 base and J lost 3, with 18 bases in between. The CDR3 is made up of 17 amino acids. Germline V gives CDR1 SGHTA, CDR2 FQGNSA. The CDR3 nucleotides read TGTGCCAGCAGCTTAGGTTTGAGGGCGGGCGGCAAAGAGACCCAGTACTTC. It translates to CASSLGLRAGGKETQYF.

J is TRBJ2-7 and V is TRBV2; 8 bases are a match to TRBD2. Germline trimming cut 5 bases from V and 3 bases from J; bases unmatched to any gene: 6. The CDR3 contains 14 residues. Germline CDR1 is SNHLY and CDR2 is FYNNEI. CDR3: CASSHSGGGYEQYF. CDR3 sequence (DNA): TGTGCCAGCAGTCACAGCGGGGGAGGCTACGAGCAGTACTTC.

The CDR3 here is CASSPYSGSSTDTQYF. The DNA for the CDR3 is TGCGCCAGCAGCCCTTATAGCGGGAGTAGCACAGATACGCAGTATTTT. The chain joins TRBV5-1 to TRBJ2-3; 9 bases match TRBD2. This CDR3 contains 16 residues. Germline lookup yields CDR1 SGHRS and CDR2 YFSETQ. Losses at the gene ends were 4 bases for V and 0 bases for J; bases not matched to a gene: 6.

This clone was recorded only once. The chain carries TRBV25-1 and TRBJ2-3, with D maybe TRBD2 (5 bases). The CDR3 loop spans 16 amino acids. In germline, CDR1 is MGHDK, CDR2 SYGVNS. V lost 4 bases and J lost 5, with 19 bases in between. CDR3 nucleotides: TGTGCCAGCAGTGGGGCGGGCTCCCCTCTCCAAGATACGCAGTATTTT. Translation: CASSGAGSPLQDTQYF.

The chain has TRBV6-1 and TRBJ2-1; D not certain. Between the trimmed V and J ends, which lost 0 bases and 9 bases, there was a span of 9 bases. The CDR3 is 13 residues long. Germline V lookup: CDR1 MNHNS, CDR2 SASEGT. The CDR3 sequence: CASSEALSGEQFF. For the CDR3, the DNA is TGTGCCAGCAGTGAAGCGCTGTCGGGTGAGCAGTTCTTC.

The genes are TRBV18 and TRBJ2-2; D is ambiguous. Trimming cost V 1 base and J 1 base, with 7 bases left between them. Looked up from germline, CDR1 is KGHSH and CDR2 is LQKENI. CDR3 length equals 15 residues. The CDR3 loop reads CASSPLGQNTGELFF. In DNA, the CDR3 is TGTGCCAGCTCACCACTTGGGCAGAACACCGGGGAGCTGTTTTTT.

This clone was recorded a few times. Written as DNA, the CDR3 is TGTGCCAGCAGAATCCCCGGGGGGGCGCTAGGTTTGGATGGCTACACCTTC. Protein product: CASRIPGGALGLDGYTF. The rearrangement joins TRBV28 to TRBJ1-2; tentative D call: TRBD1 (6 bases). The CDR3 spans 17 residues. Germline V gene sequence: CDR1 MDHEN, CDR2 SYDVKM. V lost 6 bases to trimming and J lost 6 bases, with 26 bases between them.

A few counts support this clone. The V call is TRBV9, the J call TRBJ2-1; 13 nucleotides align to TRBD2. The V and J ends lost 5 bases and 8 bases, in that order; junction bases with no gene match: 7. Germline CDR1 and CDR2: SGDLS and YYNGEE. This CDR3 region has 15 residues. DNA of the CDR3: TGTGCCAGCAGTACTAGCGGGAGGGCCGGGCATGAGCAGTTCTTC. Translating gives CASSTSGRAGHEQFF.

This clone was seen once. The V and J genes are TRBV11-2 and TRBJ1-4; 9 nucleotides match TRBD1. Trimming removed 5 bases from V and 8 bases from J; junction bases left unmatched: 6. This CDR3 is built from 14 residues. CDR1 is SGHAT and CDR2 is FQNNGV in the germline V gene. The CDR3 DNA sequence: TGTGCCAGCAGCGGGGACAGGGTGCGCGAAAAACTGTTTTTT. As protein: CASSGDRVREKLFF.

The chain recombines TRBV19 with TRBJ2-7, with 9 bases fitting TRBD1. CDR3 size: 15 residues. V was clipped by 3 bases and J by 0 bases; unmatched bases: 3. Germline V CDR1 and CDR2: LNHDA, SQIVND (reference sequence). CDR3 in DNA: TGTGCCAGTAGTATCGGGACAGGGATCTCCTACGAGCAGTACTTC. Protein product: CASSIGTGISYEQYF.

The CDR3 is CATSRSNPRSSYNEQFF. The DNA of the CDR3 is TGTGCCACCAGCAGATCTAACCCCCGGAGCTCCTACAATGAGCAGTTCTTC. V is TRBV15 and J is TRBJ2-1, with D uncertain. The germline V and J ends were trimmed by 2 bases and 0 bases, with 14 bases remaining between them. Germline V gene sequence: CDR1 LNHNV, CDR2 YYDKDF (reference sequence). The length of the CDR3 is 17 residues. The entire variable domain, with the rest obtained from reference TRBV15 and TRBJ2-1, is as follows: DAMVIQNPRYQVTQFGKPVTLSCSQTLNHNVMYWYQQKSSQAPKLLFHYYDKDFNNEADTPDNFQSRRPNTSFCFLDIRSPGLGDTAMYLCATSRSNPRSSYNEQFFGPGTRLTVL.

This sequence joins TRBV9 and TRBJ1-1, with D perhaps TRBD1 (5 bases). CDR3 length: 14 residues. Germline V gene sequence: CDR1 SGDLS, CDR2 YYNGEE. The V and J ends lost 2 bases and 0 bases respectively, with 8 bases between them. CDR3 DNA: TGTGCCAGCAGCGTGGGCAGGGTGAACACTGAAGCTTTCTTT. Its protein is CASSVGRVNTEAFF.

This sequence joins TRBV6-6 and TRBJ1-2; 7 positions agree with TRBD1. This CDR3 is 14 amino acids long. Germline-derived CDR1 and CDR2 are MNHNY and SVGAGI (reference sequence). J gave up 5 bases and V 2 bases, and 5 bases lay outside the gene matches. The CDR3 sequence: CASSYPDRTYGYTF. The CDR3 region has the DNA TGTGCCAGCAGTTACCCGGACAGGACATATGGCTACACCTTC.